This TCR beta chain was documented in a study of OX40 agonist ivuxolimab in advanced cancers. The germline V gene encodes CDR1 MNHNS and CDR2 SASEGT. This CDR3 has 12 amino acids. The V gene lost 6 bases and the J gene lost 3 bases, with 9 bases spanning the gap. Repertoires were generated with immunoSEQ multiplex PCR, while TCRdb's copy carries only in-frame clones and drops some. The sample includes about 29,000 clones, 80% to 95% of them seen just once. This receptor was identified in an adult with an advanced solid tumor such as melanoma, head and neck, liver or kidney cancer. The chain couples TRBV6-1 to TRBJ2-7; the D gene is possibly TRBD2 (6 bases). The sample in question was CD4+ or CD8+ T cells sorted from blood, obtained in a trial of the OX40 agonist ivuxolimab. The CDR3 sequence is CASRAGLYEQYF. Here the CDR3 DNA reads TGTGCCAGCAGGGCGGGGCTCTACGAGCAGTACTTC.